This is a list of T cell receptor beta chains from one sample in a study of control samples from healthy donors and cancer patients. Here immunoSEQ multiplex PCR was the method, and the copy in TCRdb shows in-frame clones only, minus some. The sample gives over 150,000 clones, over 95% of which show up once; just over 1% is in the top ten. Specimen: blood. These receptors were collected from a woman younger than 45 in good health. Both conserved end residues are part of each CDR3. Fields, in order: J gene, V gene, CDR3 protein.

J: TRBJ1-6
V: TRBV28
CDR3: CASSQGQGQGANSPLHF

J: TRBJ2-7
V: TRBV24-1
CDR3: CATSDLQFFKSGREGPPYEQYF

J: TRBJ1-2
V: TRBV24-1
CDR3: CATSAAKSEGNYGYTF

J: TRBJ2-1
V: TRBV2
CDR3: CASTVGEAGEQFF

J: TRBJ1-2
V: TRBV10-2
CDR3: CASSAHRGERADYGYTF

J: TRBJ1-2
V: TRBV10-3
CDR3: CAISETLQGGYTF

J: TRBJ1-2
V: TRBV19
CDR3: CASSRSEHQPNYGYTF

J: TRBJ1-5
V: TRBV12-3/TRBV12-4
CDR3: CASSLGGSSLQHF

J: TRBJ2-3
V: TRBV27
CDR3: CASRGLGIGTDTQYF

J: TRBJ1-2
V: TRBV27
CDR3: CASSPLGTDRKYGYTF

J: TRBJ1-5
V: TRBV20-1
CDR3: CSASTGSYQPQHF

J: TRBJ1-6
V: TRBV5-1
CDR3: CASRTDSYSPLHF

J: TRBJ1-2
V: TRBV12-3/TRBV12-4
CDR3: CASSPGQGGYTF

J: TRBJ2-1
V: TRBV14
CDR3: CASSQDWDYNNEQFF

J: TRBJ1-2
V: TRBV3-1/TRBV3-2
CDR3: CASTDRGTGYTF

J: TRBJ1-2
V: TRBV3-1/TRBV3-2
CDR3: CASSVDGNYGYTF

J: TRBJ1-6
V: TRBV6-1
CDR3: CASSDRQSYNSPLHF

J: TRBJ1-2
V: TRBV6-5
CDR3: CASSTGTDYGYTF

J: TRBJ1-4
V: TRBV9
CDR3: CASSVDAATNEKLFF

J: TRBJ2-1
V: TRBV29-1
CDR3: CSVRVAHNEQFF

J: TRBJ1-5
V: TRBV19
CDR3: CASSGPGNNQPQHF

J: TRBJ1-1
V: TRBV19
CDR3: CASSTGQNTEAFF

J: TRBJ1-2
V: TRBV24-1
CDR3: CATSDFGGSGYTF

J: TRBJ1-1
V: TRBV28
CDR3: CASSSHRPGQGDEAFF

J: TRBJ1-6
V: TRBV5-1
CDR3: CASSLEAAYNSPLHF

J: TRBJ2-1
V: TRBV4-2
CDR3: CASSQEAGGYYNEQFF

J: TRBJ2-7
V: TRBV15
CDR3: CATSRGVGPYEQYF

J: TRBJ1-5
V: TRBV19
CDR3: CASRSVGAGQPQHF

J: TRBJ1-2
V: TRBV20-1
CDR3: CSASFRGYTF

J: TRBJ1-2
V: TRBV7-2
CDR3: CASSLVRTGAAYGYTF

J: TRBJ1-5
V: TRBV2
CDR3: CASSARVVNQPQHF

J: TRBJ2-1
V: TRBV29-1
CDR3: CSVVHPGGEQFF

J: TRBJ2-6
V: TRBV4-2
CDR3: CASTVAGTGAGANVLTF

J: TRBJ1-1
V: TRBV15
CDR3: CATSSNRGPTEAFF

J: TRBJ2-5
V: TRBV11-3
CDR3: CASSLGGWETQYF

J: TRBJ1-1
V: TRBV5-4
CDR3: CASSLDGLNTEAFF

J: TRBJ1-2
V: TRBV9
CDR3: CASSSRTGMSDGYTF